This is a list of T cell receptor beta chains from one sample in a study of blood T cells in healthy people across ages. TCRdb passed the 5' RACE reads through MiXCR, listing each CDR3 protein once. The profile covers roughly 1,500,000 distinct CDR3 sequences, with 40% to 50% appearing a single time and 7.9% taken by the ten largest. Sequencing used blood. These receptor sequences come from a woman aged 18-29 years in good health. The CDR3 runs from the conserved cysteine through the conserved F or W. Size is omitted from some rows. Given values are once, few, many or a class for expanded clones.

CDR3 length: 13
V gene: TRBV5-1
clone size: few
CDR3 protein: CASSSSDVETQYF

CDR3 length: 17
V gene: TRBV18
clone size: many
CDR3 protein: CASSPRTRGMGNTEAFF

CDR3 length: 18
V gene: TRBV7-6
clone size: -
CDR3 protein: CASSSLVWGTGANYGYTF

CDR3 length: 14
V gene: TRBV11-2
clone size: few
CDR3 protein: CASSEQGARQPQHF

CDR3 length: 19
V gene: TRBV29-1
clone size: -
CDR3 protein: CSVGVMTSGRAFLVCGQYF

CDR3 length: 15
V gene: TRBV29-1
clone size: -
CDR3 protein: CSVPCDRAGNYGYTF

CDR3 length: 15
V gene: TRBV20-1
clone size: -
CDR3 protein: CSARAPQTSPDTQYF

CDR3 length: 16
V gene: TRBV29-1
clone size: few
CDR3 protein: CSVGSPGTGKTYEQYF

CDR3 length: 17
V gene: TRBV5-1
clone size: -
CDR3 protein: CASSLVWQASGANVLTF

CDR3 length: 11
V gene: TRBV5-1
clone size: -
CDR3 protein: CAARGANVLTF

CDR3 length: 14
V gene: TRBV7-2
clone size: -
CDR3 protein: CASSWGLAHGEQYF

CDR3 length: 15
V gene: TRBV6-5
clone size: few
CDR3 protein: CASSYVRGSTDTQYF

CDR3 length: 12
V gene: TRBV30
clone size: few
CDR3 protein: CAWSVLFNEQFF

CDR3 length: 14
V gene: TRBV5-1
clone size: few
CDR3 protein: CASSLVQGNEKLFF

CDR3 length: 12
V gene: TRBV10-2
clone size: -
CDR3 protein: CACGGARTEAFF

CDR3 length: 13
V gene: TRBV5-1
clone size: -
CDR3 protein: CASSSRQGLEQYF

CDR3 length: 14
V gene: TRBV7-8
clone size: -
CDR3 protein: CASAVQGVPYEQYF

CDR3 length: 16
V gene: TRBV5-6
clone size: -
CDR3 protein: CASSLEEGLPRAEAFF

CDR3 length: 13
V gene: TRBV4-1
clone size: few
CDR3 protein: CASSQADSDTQYF

CDR3 length: 13
V gene: TRBV7-2
clone size: few
CDR3 protein: CASSLEFGLTQYF

CDR3 length: 15
V gene: TRBV5-1
clone size: -
CDR3 protein: CASSWGTGSSYEQYF

CDR3 length: 15
V gene: TRBV7-2
clone size: few
CDR3 protein: CASSLAGNSYQPQHF

CDR3 length: 15
V gene: TRBV7-3
clone size: few
CDR3 protein: CASSLSYGGQETQYF

CDR3 length: 15
V gene: TRBV7-2
clone size: -
CDR3 protein: CASKQGATGANVLTF

CDR3 length: 13
V gene: TRBV27
clone size: -
CDR3 protein: CASSLGGAGKQYF

CDR3 length: 14
V gene: TRBV19
clone size: -
CDR3 protein: CASRMGQFTDTQYF

CDR3 length: 12
V gene: TRBV7-9
clone size: -
CDR3 protein: CASSTRWIEQFF

CDR3 length: 14
V gene: TRBV2
clone size: -
CDR3 protein: CASFEGTTTYEQYF

CDR3 length: 16
V gene: TRBV5-1
clone size: -
CDR3 protein: CASSFRKGSSNQPQHF

CDR3 length: 15
V gene: TRBV11-2
clone size: -
CDR3 protein: CASSVLAAIGNEQFF

CDR3 length: 14
V gene: TRBV6-4
clone size: few
CDR3 protein: CASVRAGTGNGYTF

CDR3 length: 14
V gene: TRBV7-9
clone size: -
CDR3 protein: CASRRDSGYYGYTF

CDR3 length: 16
V gene: TRBV6-1
clone size: -
CDR3 protein: CASSQERPVLGNIQYF

CDR3 length: 14
V gene: TRBV20-1
clone size: -
CDR3 protein: CSARGGTGKNIQYF

CDR3 length: 13
V gene: TRBV5-1
clone size: few
CDR3 protein: CATRVGMNTEAFF

CDR3 length: 18
V gene: TRBV27
clone size: -
CDR3 protein: CASSLRGAGGAPGEKLFF

CDR3 length: 15
V gene: TRBV3-1
clone size: -
CDR3 protein: CASSRAGPVTDTQYF

CDR3 length: 15
V gene: TRBV20-1
clone size: -
CDR3 protein: CSARAAGESTDTQYF

CDR3 length: 12
V gene: TRBV20-1
clone size: -
CDR3 protein: CSASESTDTQYF

CDR3 length: 15
V gene: TRBV11-2
clone size: -
CDR3 protein: CASSFIGLLVAEQYF

CDR3 length: 16
V gene: TRBV4-2
clone size: -
CDR3 protein: CASTKEGGGGQETQYF

CDR3 length: 15
V gene: TRBV6-1
clone size: -
CDR3 protein: CASRGGLAVHNEQFF

CDR3 length: 15
V gene: TRBV20-1
clone size: few
CDR3 protein: CSARDLRERAGELFF

CDR3 length: 15
V gene: TRBV2
clone size: -
CDR3 protein: CASSEAQALNTEAFF

CDR3 length: 15
V gene: TRBV6-6
clone size: -
CDR3 protein: CASRDAGTANYGYTF

CDR3 length: 15
V gene: TRBV7-2
clone size: -
CDR3 protein: CASSLIPPPYNEQFF

CDR3 length: 14
V gene: TRBV27
clone size: few
CDR3 protein: CASTLGPPGSPLHF

CDR3 length: 13
V gene: TRBV12-3/TRBV12-4
clone size: -
CDR3 protein: CASRKTLNYGYTF

CDR3 length: 16
V gene: TRBV3-1
clone size: once
CDR3 protein: CASSPRTSGFYNEQYF

CDR3 length: 14
V gene: TRBV4-1
clone size: -
CDR3 protein: CASSPDRVRETQYF

CDR3 length: 14
V gene: TRBV10-3
clone size: -
CDR3 protein: CAISDTGKKETQYF

CDR3 length: 15
V gene: TRBV7-2
clone size: -
CDR3 protein: CASSSIEGAYDEQYF

CDR3 length: 14
V gene: TRBV2
clone size: few
CDR3 protein: CASTVLLPSNEQYF

CDR3 length: 15
V gene: TRBV7-2
clone size: many
CDR3 protein: CASSFRSGDTDTQYF

CDR3 length: 14
V gene: TRBV7-2
clone size: -
CDR3 protein: CASSFQGARETQYF